These T cell receptor beta chains were read from a single sample in a study of read filtering for tumor transcriptome and immune sequencing. TCRdb re-called the reads with MiXCR, one entry per CDR3 protein. The table lists 130,000 or so distinct CDR3 sequences, roughly 13% of them singletons, with 8.4% in the top ten. Sequenced input: a population of CD138-negative cells sorted from bone marrow. These receptors were collected from a donor over 35 with multiple myeloma. Both conserved end residues are part of each CDR3. A D gene is named only where the DNA matches it firmly. Clone size is stated in some rows and not others, as once, few, many or a class when expanded.

d_gene,abundance,v_gene,j_gene,CDR3nt,CDR3aa
TRBD2,few,TRBV4-1,TRBJ2-1,TGCGCCAGCAGCCAAGAGCGGGAGACCATCTACAATGAGCAGTTCTTC,CASSQERETIYNEQFF
NA,many,TRBV5-4,TRBJ2-1,TGTGCCAGCAGACCCGGGCCTATGGATGAGCAGTTCTTC,CASRPGPMDEQFF
NA,many,TRBV27,TRBJ2-4,TGTGCCAGCAGTTTTCTGGGGGGTAAAAACATTCAGTACTTC,CASSFLGGKNIQYF
NA,NA,TRBV3-1,TRBJ2-7,TGTGCCAGCAGCGTGGCGGCGAGCTCCTACGAGCAGTACTTC,CASSVAASSYEQYF
TRBD1,NA,TRBV5-4,TRBJ1-5,TGTGCCAGCAGCGGGGGGACAGGGAGCAATCAGCCCCAGCATTTT,CASSGGTGSNQPQHF
TRBD2,many,TRBV7-2,TRBJ2-3,TGTGCCAGCAGCTCGACGGACTTCGCGGGAGCCGGAGATACGCAGTATTTT,CASSSTDFAGAGDTQYF
TRBD2,many,TRBV29-1,TRBJ2-5,TGCAGCGTTCCTAGCGGGACGGGAGAGACCCAGTACTTC,CSVPSGTGETQYF
NA,many,TRBV20-1,TRBJ2-5,TGCAGTGCTAGGCGGGGTACAGGAGAGACCCAGTACTTC,CSARRGTGETQYF
NA,many,TRBV4-1,TRBJ2-1,TGCGCCAGCAGCCAAGAGGGGTCGTCTATTGAGCAGTTCTTC,CASSQEGSSIEQFF
NA,NA,TRBV5-1,TRBJ2-1,TGCGCCAGCAGCGGGGCGCCGAATTACAATGAGCAGTTCTTC,CASSGAPNYNEQFF
NA,many,TRBV4-1,TRBJ2-2,TGCGCCAGCAGACCCCCGACATCAAGGGAGCTGTTTTTT,CASRPPTSRELFF
TRBD1,many,TRBV7-9,TRBJ1-4,TGTGCCAGCAGCGGAAAGGACAGGGCAGGCGAAAAACTGTTTTTT,CASSGKDRAGEKLFF
TRBD2,many,TRBV20-1,TRBJ2-3,TGCAGTGCTAGAGGTGTGTTAGCGGGACCTAGCACAGATACGCAGTATTTT,CSARGVLAGPSTDTQYF
NA,many,TRBV5-1,TRBJ2-1,TGCGCCACCAAATGGTCCTCCTCCTACAATGAGCAGTTCTTC,CATKWSSSYNEQFF
TRBD1,many,TRBV20-1,TRBJ1-2,TGCAGTGCTAGAGATCGAGAGGGGGCTGGCTACACCTTC,CSARDREGAGYTF
TRBD2,many,TRBV4-1,TRBJ2-1,TGCGCCAGCAGCCAAGAGAGGGCGTCCCTAGCGGGCTCCTACAATGAGCAGTTCTTC,CASSQERASLAGSYNEQFF
TRBD2,many,TRBV7-3,TRBJ2-7,TGTGCCAGCAGCTTACAGGGAGGGGACGAGCAGTACTTC,CASSLQGGDEQYF
TRBD2,many,TRBV12-3/TRBV12-4,TRBJ2-1,TGTGCCAGCAGTTTAGTACTAGCGGGAGTCCCGAGCTCCTACAATGAGCAGTTCTTC,CASSLVLAGVPSSYNEQFF
NA,many,TRBV6-1,TRBJ2-1,TGTGCCAGCAATAAGAGGGACATATCTTACAATGAGCAGTTCTTC,CASNKRDISYNEQFF
NA,many,TRBV18,TRBJ1-1,TGTGCCAGCTCACCACGTGACAGTGTCACTGAAGCTTTCTTT,CASSPRDSVTEAFF
NA,once,TRBV19,TRBJ2-1,TGTGCCAGTAGTCCCAGCCACGGCTCCTACGATGAGCAGTTCTTC,CASSPSHGSYDEQFF
NA,many,TRBV7-9,TRBJ2-2,TGTGCCAGCAGCCCCTCAAGGAACAGACTCTTCGGGGAGCTGTTTTTT,CASSPSRNRLFGELFF
TRBD1,NA,TRBV7-8,TRBJ2-1,TGTGCCAGCAGCCCTCCGGGACAGGGGGCGAGTGAGCAGTTCTTC,CASSPPGQGASEQFF
TRBD1,NA,TRBV25-1,TRBJ2-6,TGTGCCAGCAGTGAGGACAGGGGGTCACTCTCTGGGGCCAACGTCCTGACTTTC,CASSEDRGSLSGANVLTF
TRBD1,many,TRBV11-2,TRBJ2-3,TGTGCCAGCAGCTTAGGGGACAGGGAGACAGATACGCAGTATTTT,CASSLGDRETDTQYF
NA,many,TRBV9,TRBJ2-3,TGTGCCAGCAGCGTAGGAGCGGGCGACTCAGATACGCAGTATTTT,CASSVGAGDSDTQYF
NA,many,TRBV4-1,TRBJ2-2,TGCGCCACCCAGTGGAGGGAGGACATCACCGGGGAGCTGTTTTTT,CATQWREDITGELFF
TRBD1,once,TRBV7-9,TRBJ1-1,TGTGCCAGCAGCTCCGGACAGGGGGCGGCTGAAGCTCTCTTT,CASSSGQGAAEALF
NA,many,TRBV3-1,TRBJ1-1,TGTGCCAGCAGTCCAAGGAATATGCACACTGAAGCTTTCTTT,CASSPRNMHTEAFF
NA,many,TRBV19,TRBJ1-5,TGTGCCAGTAGTATTAAAGGGAATCAGCCCCAGCATTTT,CASSIKGNQPQHF
TRBD1,few,TRBV7-2,TRBJ1-5,TGTGCCAGCAGTCCGGACAGGTATTATAGCAATCAGCCCCAGCATTTT,CASSPDRYYSNQPQHF
TRBD2,many,TRBV12-3/TRBV12-4,TRBJ2-3,TGTGCCAGCACCCTTCTAGCGGCGAGCACAGATACGCAGTATTTT,CASTLLAASTDTQYF
TRBD2,many,TRBV9,TRBJ2-3,TGTGCCAGCACCCCCTGGACTAGCGGTAGCACAGATACGCAGTATTTT,CASTPWTSGSTDTQYF
NA,many,TRBV6-6,TRBJ2-3,TGTGCCAGCAGTTACTCGAGGTCGGGGCAGACAGATACGCAGTATTTT,CASSYSRSGQTDTQYF
NA,many,TRBV29-1,TRBJ1-1,TGCAGCGTTGAGTTTGCTTTCTTT,CSVEFAFF
NA,many,TRBV7-2,TRBJ2-7,TGTGCCAGCAGCTTAAGGACAGCGAACTCCTACGAGCAGTACTTC,CASSLRTANSYEQYF
NA,NA,TRBV4-3,TRBJ2-3,TGCGCCAGCAGCCAAGATGTAAGGGATGAGCTCTCTGGGTATTTT,CASSQDVRDELSGYF
NA,many,TRBV3-1,TRBJ2-7,TGTGCCAGCAGCCCGGGACGGATAATCTACGAGCAGTACTTC,CASSPGRIIYEQYF
NA,many,TRBV21-1,TRBJ1-2,TGTGCCAGCAGCAAAGCCCCTGGCTACACCTTC,CASSKAPGYTF
TRBD1,many,TRBV19,TRBJ1-2,TGTGCCAGTAGTTTGGGACAGGTGGTCTATGGCTACACCTTC,CASSLGQVVYGYTF
NA,NA,TRBV29-1,TRBJ1-5,TGCAGCGTTGCTCAAGGGGCGGTCAATCAGCCCCAGCATTTT,CSVAQGAVNQPQHF
TRBD2,many,TRBV19,TRBJ2-1,TGTGCCAGTGAGACTAGCGGGAGCTACAATGAGCAGTTCTTC,CASETSGSYNEQFF
NA,few,TRBV7-2,TRBJ1-5,TGTGCCAGCACCTCCCCCAGGGGACGGTATAGCAATCAGCCCCAGCATTTT,CASTSPRGRYSNQPQHF
NA,many,TRBV4-1,TRBJ1-4,TGCGCCAGCAGCCAAGTTGGAGCCCTTAATGAAAAACTGTTTTTT,CASSQVGALNEKLFF
NA,NA,TRBV23-1,TRBJ1-5,TGCGCCAGCAGTCAACAGGGGCGGTGGGGCAATCAGCCCCAGCATTTT,CASSQQGRWGNQPQHF
NA,many,TRBV29-1,TRBJ2-2,TGCAGCGGGGAGGCAGTGAACGGGGAGCTGTTTTTT,CSGEAVNGELFF
NA,many,TRBV6-2/TRBV6-3,TRBJ2-1,TGTGCCAGCAGTTACTCGATTGGGGCGGGGGCCGACAATGAGCAGTTCTTC,CASSYSIGAGADNEQFF
NA,many,TRBV29-1,TRBJ2-7,TGCAGCGTTGTAGTGAAGTTCACCTACGAGCAGTACTTC,CSVVVKFTYEQYF
NA,many,TRBV6-5,TRBJ2-7,TGTGCCAGCAGTTACTCTTCGGACAGCTACGAGCAGTACTTC,CASSYSSDSYEQYF
TRBD2,many,TRBV12-3/TRBV12-4,TRBJ2-1,TGTGCCAGCAGCCTAGCGGGAGTCCGATACAATGAGCAGTTCTTC,CASSLAGVRYNEQFF
NA,many,TRBV25-1,TRBJ2-1,TGTGCCATCGCGGGACCCCCCTACAATGAGCAGTTCTTC,CAIAGPPYNEQFF
NA,many,TRBV27,TRBJ1-5,TGTGCCAGCAGTTTGGTGCCCTATGGCAATCAGCCCCAGCATTTT,CASSLVPYGNQPQHF
NA,NA,TRBV29-1,TRBJ2-2,TGCAGCGTTGGGGCTTCCGGGATGGCCGGGGAGCTGTTTTTT,CSVGASGMAGELFF
TRBD2,many,TRBV7-2,TRBJ2-3,TGTGCCAGCAGCTTTCTAGCGGGGGCGGATACGCAGTATTTT,CASSFLAGADTQYF
TRBD2,many,TRBV12-3/TRBV12-4,TRBJ2-5,TGTGCCAGCAGTTCGACTAGCGGGGGGACCCAGTACTTC,CASSSTSGGTQYF